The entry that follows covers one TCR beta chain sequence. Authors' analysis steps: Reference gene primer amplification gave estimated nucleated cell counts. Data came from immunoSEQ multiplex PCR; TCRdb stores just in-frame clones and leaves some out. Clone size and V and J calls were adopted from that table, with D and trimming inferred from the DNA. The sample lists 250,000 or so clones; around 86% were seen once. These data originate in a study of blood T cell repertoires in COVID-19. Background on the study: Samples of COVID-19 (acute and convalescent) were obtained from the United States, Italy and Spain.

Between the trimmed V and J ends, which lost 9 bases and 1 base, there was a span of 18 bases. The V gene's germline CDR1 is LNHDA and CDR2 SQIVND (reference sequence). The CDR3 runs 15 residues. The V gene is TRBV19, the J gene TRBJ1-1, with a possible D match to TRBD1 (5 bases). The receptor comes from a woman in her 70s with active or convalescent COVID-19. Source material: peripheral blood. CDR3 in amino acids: CASLLSRQQNTEAFF. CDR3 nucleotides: TGTGCCAGCCTCCTGAGTAGACAGCAGAACACTGAAGCTTTCTTT.